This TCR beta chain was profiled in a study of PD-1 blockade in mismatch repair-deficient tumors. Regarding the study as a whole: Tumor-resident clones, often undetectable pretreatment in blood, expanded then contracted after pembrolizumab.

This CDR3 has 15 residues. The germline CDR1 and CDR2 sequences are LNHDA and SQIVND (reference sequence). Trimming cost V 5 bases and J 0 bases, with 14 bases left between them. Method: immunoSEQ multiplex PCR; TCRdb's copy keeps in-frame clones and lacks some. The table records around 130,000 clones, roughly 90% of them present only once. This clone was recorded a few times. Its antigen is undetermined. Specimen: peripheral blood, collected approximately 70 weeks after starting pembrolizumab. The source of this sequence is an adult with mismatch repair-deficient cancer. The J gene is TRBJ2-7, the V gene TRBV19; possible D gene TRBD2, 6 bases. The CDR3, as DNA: TGTGCCAGTAGTGAAGCGGGCAGCTTCTCCTACGAGCAGTACTTC. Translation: CASSEAGSFSYEQYF.